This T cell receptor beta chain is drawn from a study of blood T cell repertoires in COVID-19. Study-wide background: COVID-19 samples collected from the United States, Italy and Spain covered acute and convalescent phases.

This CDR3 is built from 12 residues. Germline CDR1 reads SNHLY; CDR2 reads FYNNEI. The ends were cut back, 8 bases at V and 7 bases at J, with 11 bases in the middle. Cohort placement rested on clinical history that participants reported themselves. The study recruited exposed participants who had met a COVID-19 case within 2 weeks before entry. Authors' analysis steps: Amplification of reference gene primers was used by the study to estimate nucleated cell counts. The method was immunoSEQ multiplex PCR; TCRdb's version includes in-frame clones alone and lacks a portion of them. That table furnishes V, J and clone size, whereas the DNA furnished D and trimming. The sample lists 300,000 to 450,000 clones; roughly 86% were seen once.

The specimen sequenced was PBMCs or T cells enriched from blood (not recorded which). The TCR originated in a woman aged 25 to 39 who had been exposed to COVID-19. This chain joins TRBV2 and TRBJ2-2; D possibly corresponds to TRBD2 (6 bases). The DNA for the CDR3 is TGTGCCAGCGGATGGGGGGTCGGGGAGCTGTTTTTT. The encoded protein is CASGWGVGELFF.